This T cell receptor beta chain is from a study of T cells in Graves' hyperthyroidism and ophthalmopathy. This clonotype was observed many times. Amplification of TCR beta CDR3 regions was performed using RNA transcripts as template. TCR CDR3 regions were first amplified by RT-PCR with HTBI primers. TCRdb reprocessed the multiplex PCR reads with MiXCR, giving one entry per CDR3 protein. The sample includes fewer than 400,000 distinct CDR3 sequences, approximately 14% of them seen just once. Trimming removed 0 bases at V and 3 bases at J, with 8 bases between. The V gene's germline CDR1 is KGHSH and CDR2 LQKENI. The CDR3 is 14 residues long.

This receptor was obtained from a woman between 18 and 29 years old with Graves' hyperthyroidism that later progressed to Graves' ophthalmopathy. The V call is TRBV18, the J call TRBJ1-1; D unclear. Source material: blood. CDR3 amino acids: CASSPPGRDTEAFF. The CDR3 coding sequence is TGTGCCAGCTCACCACCCGGCAGAGACACTGAAGCTTTCTTT. Full variable domain (remainder filled in from reference TRBV18 and TRBJ1-1): NAGVMQNPRHLVRRRGQEARLRCSPMKGHSHVYWYRQLPEEGLKFMVYLQKENIIDESGMPKERFSAEFPKEGPSILRIQQVVRGDSAAYFCASSPPGRDTEAFFGQGTRLTVV.